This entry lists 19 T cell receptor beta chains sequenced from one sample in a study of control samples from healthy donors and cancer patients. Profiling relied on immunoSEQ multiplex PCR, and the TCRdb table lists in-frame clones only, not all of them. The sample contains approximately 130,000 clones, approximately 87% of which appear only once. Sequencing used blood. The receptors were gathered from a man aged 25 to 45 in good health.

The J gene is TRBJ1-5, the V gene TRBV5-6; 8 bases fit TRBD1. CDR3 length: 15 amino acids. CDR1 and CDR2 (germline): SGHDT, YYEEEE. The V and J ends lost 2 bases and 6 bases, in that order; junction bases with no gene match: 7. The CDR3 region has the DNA TGTGCCAGCAGCTTTACAGGGGGGCCATCTCAGCCCCAGCATTTT. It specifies CASSFTGGPSQPQHF.

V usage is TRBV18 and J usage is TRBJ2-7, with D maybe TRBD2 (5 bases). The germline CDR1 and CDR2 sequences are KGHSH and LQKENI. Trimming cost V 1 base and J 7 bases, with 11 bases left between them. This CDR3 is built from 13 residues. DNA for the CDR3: TGTGCCAGCTCACCACTGGATTCGGGGGAGCAGTACGTC. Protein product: CASSPLDSGEQYV.

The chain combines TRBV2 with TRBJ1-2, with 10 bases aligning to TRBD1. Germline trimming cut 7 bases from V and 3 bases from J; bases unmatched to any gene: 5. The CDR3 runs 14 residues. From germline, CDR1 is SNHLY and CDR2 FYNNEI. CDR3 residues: CASILTGGDYGYTF. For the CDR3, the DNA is TGTGCCAGCATTTTGACAGGGGGCGACTATGGCTACACCTTC.

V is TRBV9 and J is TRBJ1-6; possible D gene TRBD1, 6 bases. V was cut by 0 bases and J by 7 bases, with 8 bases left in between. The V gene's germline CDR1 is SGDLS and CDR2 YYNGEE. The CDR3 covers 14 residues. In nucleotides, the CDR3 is TGTGCCAGCAGCGTAGAACAGGGAAATTCACCCCTCCACTTT. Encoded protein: CASSVEQGNSPLHF.

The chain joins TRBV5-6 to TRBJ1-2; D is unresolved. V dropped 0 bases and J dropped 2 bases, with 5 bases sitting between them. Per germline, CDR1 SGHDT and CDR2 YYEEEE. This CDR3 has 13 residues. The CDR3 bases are TGTGCCAGCAGCTTGGGACAAAACTATGGCTACACCTTC. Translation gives CASSLGQNYGYTF.

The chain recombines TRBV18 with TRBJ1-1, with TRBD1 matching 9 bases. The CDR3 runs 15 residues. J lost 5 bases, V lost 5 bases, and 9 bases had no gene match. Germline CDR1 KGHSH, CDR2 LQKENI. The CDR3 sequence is CASSSSGTGRTEAFF. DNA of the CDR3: TGTGCCAGCTCATCTTCTGGGACAGGGAGGACTGAAGCTTTCTTT.

The CDR3 nucleotides are TGTGCCATCAGTGAGAGTAGCGGGACAGATACGCAGTATTTT. Its protein is CAISESSGTDTQYF. The chain uses TRBV10-3 and TRBJ2-3; 7 bases line up with TRBD2. Losses at the gene ends were 2 bases for V and 3 bases for J; bases not matched to a gene: 2. CDR1 ENHRY and CDR2 SYGVKD come from the germline V gene. This CDR3 has 14 residues.

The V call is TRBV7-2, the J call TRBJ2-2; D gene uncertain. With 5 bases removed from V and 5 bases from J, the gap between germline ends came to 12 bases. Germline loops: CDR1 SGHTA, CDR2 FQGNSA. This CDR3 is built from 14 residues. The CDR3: CASSQYPRTGELFF. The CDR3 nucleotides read TGTGCCAGCAGCCAATACCCCAGGACCGGGGAGCTGTTTTTT.

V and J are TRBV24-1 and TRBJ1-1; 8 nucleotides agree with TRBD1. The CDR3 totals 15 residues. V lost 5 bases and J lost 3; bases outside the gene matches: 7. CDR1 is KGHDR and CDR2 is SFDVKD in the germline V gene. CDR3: CATSVGDRPDTEAFF. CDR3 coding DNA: TGTGCCACCAGTGTGGGGGACAGGCCTGACACTGAAGCTTTCTTT.

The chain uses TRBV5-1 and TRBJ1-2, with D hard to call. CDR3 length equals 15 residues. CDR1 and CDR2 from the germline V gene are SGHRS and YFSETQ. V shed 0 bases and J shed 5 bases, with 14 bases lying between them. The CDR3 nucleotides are TGCGCCAGCAGCTTGGCGGGAGGAACCGGTTATGGCTACACCTTC. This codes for CASSLAGGTGYGYTF. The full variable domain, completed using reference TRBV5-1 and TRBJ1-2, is KAGVTQTPRYLIKTRGQQVTLSCSPISGHRSVSWYQQTPGQGLQFLFEYFSETQRNKGNFPGRFSGRQFSNSRSEMNVSTLELGDSALYLCASSLAGGTGYGYTFGSGTRLTVV.

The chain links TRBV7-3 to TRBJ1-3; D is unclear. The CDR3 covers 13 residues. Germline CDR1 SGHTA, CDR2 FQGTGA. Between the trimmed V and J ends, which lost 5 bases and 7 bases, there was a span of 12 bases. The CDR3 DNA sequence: TGTGCCAGCAGCCGAACCCCCGAGAACACCATATATTTT. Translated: CASSRTPENTIYF.

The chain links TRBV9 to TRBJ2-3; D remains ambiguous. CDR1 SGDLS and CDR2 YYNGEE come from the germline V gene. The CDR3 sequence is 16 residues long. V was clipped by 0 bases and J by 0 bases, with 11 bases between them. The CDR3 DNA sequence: TGTGCCAGCAGCGTAGGTGGCAGCACCAGCACAGATACGCAGTATTTT. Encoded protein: CASSVGGSTSTDTQYF.

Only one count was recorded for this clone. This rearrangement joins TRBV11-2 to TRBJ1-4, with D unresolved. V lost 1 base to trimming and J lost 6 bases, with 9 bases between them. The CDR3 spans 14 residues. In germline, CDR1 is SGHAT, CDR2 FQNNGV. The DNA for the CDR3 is TGTGCCAGCAGCTTAGCCCCGGTCGATGAAAAACTGTTTTTT. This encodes CASSLAPVDEKLFF.

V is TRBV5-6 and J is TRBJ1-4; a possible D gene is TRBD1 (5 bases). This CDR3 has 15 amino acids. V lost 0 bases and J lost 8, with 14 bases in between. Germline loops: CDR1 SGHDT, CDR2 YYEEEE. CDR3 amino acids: CASSLVHGAGEKLFF. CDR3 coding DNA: TGTGCCAGCAGCTTGGTTCATGGGGCGGGGGAAAAACTGTTTTTT.

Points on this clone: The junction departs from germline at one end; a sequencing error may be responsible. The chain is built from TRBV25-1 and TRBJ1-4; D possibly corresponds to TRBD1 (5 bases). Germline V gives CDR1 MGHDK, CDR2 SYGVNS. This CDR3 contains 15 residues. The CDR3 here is CASSEYGTSNEKLFF. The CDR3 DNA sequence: TGTGCCAGCAGTGAATACGGGACCTCTAACGAAAAACTGTTTTTT. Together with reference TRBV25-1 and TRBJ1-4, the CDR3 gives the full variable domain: EADIYQTPRYLVIGTGKKITLECSQTMGHDKMYWYQQDPGMELHLIHYSYGVNSTEKGDLSSESTVSRIRTEHFPLTLESARPSHTSQYLCASSEYGTSNEKLFFGSGTQLSVL.

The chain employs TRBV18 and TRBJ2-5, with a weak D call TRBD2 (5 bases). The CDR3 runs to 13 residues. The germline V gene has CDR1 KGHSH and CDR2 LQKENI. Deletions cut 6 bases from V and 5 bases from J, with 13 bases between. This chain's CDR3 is CASSRESGETQYF. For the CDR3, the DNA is TGTGCCAGCTCTCGAGAAAGCGGTGAGACCCAGTACTTC.

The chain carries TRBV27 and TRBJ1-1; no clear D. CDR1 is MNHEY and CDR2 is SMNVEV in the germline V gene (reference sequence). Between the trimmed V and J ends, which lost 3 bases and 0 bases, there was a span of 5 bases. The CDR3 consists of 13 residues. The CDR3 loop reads CASSFLLNTEAFF. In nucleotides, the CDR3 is TGTGCCAGCAGTTTCCTTCTGAACACTGAAGCTTTCTTT.

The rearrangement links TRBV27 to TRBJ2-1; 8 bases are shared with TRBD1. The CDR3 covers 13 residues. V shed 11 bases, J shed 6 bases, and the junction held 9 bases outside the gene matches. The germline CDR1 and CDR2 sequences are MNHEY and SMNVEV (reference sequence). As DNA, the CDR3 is TGTGCCGCCTCCGGGACAGGAGGCAATGAGCAGTTCTTC. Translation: CAASGTGGNEQFF.

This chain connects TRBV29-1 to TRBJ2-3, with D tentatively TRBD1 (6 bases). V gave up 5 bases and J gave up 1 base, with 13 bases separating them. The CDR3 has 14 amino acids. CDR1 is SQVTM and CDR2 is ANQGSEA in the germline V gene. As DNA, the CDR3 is TGCAGCGTTAACAGGGTGTTAGGCACAGATACGCAGTATTTT. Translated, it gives CSVNRVLGTDTQYF.